This TCR beta chain appears in the sequencing data of a study of cytomegalovirus exposure and HLA in healthy donors. Whole-study findings and limits: The study labeled fewer than 200 TCR beta chains cytomegalovirus-associated. Some public TCRs appeared in many individuals, while most sequences were rare.

The CDR3 has 14 residues. Germline CDR1 is LGHNA and CDR2 is YSLEER. V was clipped by 2 bases and J by 1 base; unmatched bases: 1. Turning to this clone: No antigen is known for it.

Some clones are missing from TCRdb's copy, which holds only in-frame ones; the method was immunoSEQ multiplex PCR. The sample has 150,000 to 200,000 clones; around 81% are singletons. Donors came from a validation cohort of fewer than 150 subjects, distinct from the first 666-subject cohort. The sequence came from a man aged 25-45 years in good health and CMV-seropositive. The gene calls are TRBV4-3 and TRBJ1-2, with 7 bases identical to TRBD1. The sequencing input was PBMCs. The CDR3 nucleotides are TGCGCCAGCAGCCAACACAGGGGTAACTATGGCTACACCTTC. Protein sequence: CASSQHRGNYGYTF.